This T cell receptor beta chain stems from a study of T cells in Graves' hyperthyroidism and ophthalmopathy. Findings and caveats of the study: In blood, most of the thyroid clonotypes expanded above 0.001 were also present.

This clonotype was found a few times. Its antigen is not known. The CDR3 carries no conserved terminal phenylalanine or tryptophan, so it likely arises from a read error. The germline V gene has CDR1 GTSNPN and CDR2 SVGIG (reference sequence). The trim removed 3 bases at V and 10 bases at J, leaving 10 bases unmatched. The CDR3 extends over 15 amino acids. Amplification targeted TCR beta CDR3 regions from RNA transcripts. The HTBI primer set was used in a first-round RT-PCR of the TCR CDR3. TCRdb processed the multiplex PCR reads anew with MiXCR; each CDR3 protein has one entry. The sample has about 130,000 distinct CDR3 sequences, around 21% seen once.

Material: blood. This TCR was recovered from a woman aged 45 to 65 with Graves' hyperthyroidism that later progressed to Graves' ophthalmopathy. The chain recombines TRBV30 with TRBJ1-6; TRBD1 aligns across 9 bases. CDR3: CAWRTNRGRESPLHL. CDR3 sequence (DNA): TGTGCCTGGAGGACCAACAGGGGGCGGGAGTCACCCCTCCACCTT.